The 31 T cell receptor beta chains below all came from one sample that was sequenced in a study of response to subunit inactivated influenza vaccine. TCRdb re-called the RT-PCR reads through MiXCR, storing one row per CDR3 protein. The table lists about 520,000 distinct CDR3 sequences, approximately 10% of them singletons. This sample comprised PBMCs from blood, obtained roughly 6 weeks after vaccination. Every receptor here comes from a man between 50 and 59 years old who received an inactivated influenza vaccine.

There are many counts of this clonotype. The chain combines TRBV7-6 with TRBJ2-2; D ambiguous. Between the trimmed V and J ends, which lost 1 base and 7 bases, there was a span of 10 bases. Germline V lookup: CDR1 SGHVS, CDR2 FNYEAQ. The CDR3 loop spans 14 amino acids. The CDR3 reads CASSLGVGGGELFF. CDR3 nucleotide sequence: TGTGCCAGCAGCTTAGGGGTAGGCGGCGGGGAGCTGTTTTTT.

In its sample, this clonotype was seen a few times. The chain combines TRBV7-2 with TRBJ2-1, with a tentative D call TRBD1 (5 bases). The ends were cut back, 2 bases at V and 4 bases at J, with 12 bases in the middle. Germline V lookup: CDR1 SGHTA, CDR2 FQGNSA. CDR3 length: 15 residues. The CDR3 DNA reads TGTGCCAGCAGCTTAACCAGGGTACAGTACAATGAGCAGTTCTTC. It codes for CASSLTRVQYNEQFF.

V usage is TRBV11-2 and J usage is TRBJ2-6, with a weak D call TRBD1 (5 bases). CDR1 is SGHAT and CDR2 is FQNNGV in the germline V gene. V lost 2 bases, J lost 4 bases, and 12 bases lay in between. The CDR3 contains 16 residues. In DNA form, the CDR3 reads TGTGCCAGCAGCTTATATCAGGGCTCCGGGGCCAACGTCCTGACTTTC. This gives the protein CASSLYQGSGANVLTF. The whole variable domain, filled in from reference TRBV11-2 and TRBJ2-6, reads EAGVAQSPRYKIIEKRQSVAFWCNPISGHATLYWYQQILGQGPKLLIQFQNNGVVDDSQLPKDRFSAERLKGVDSTLKIQPAKLEDSAVYLCASSLYQGSGANVLTFGAGSRLTVL.

Turning to this clonotype: At one end the junction does not follow the germline gene, possibly because of a read error. The genes are TRBV12-3 or TRBV12-4 and TRBJ2-3; the D gene is possibly TRBD1 (6 bases). The CDR3 contains 15 residues. The CDR3 nucleotides are TGTGCCAGAAGTTCAGGGGCAACTTGGACAGATACGCAGTATTTT. Translating gives CARSSGATWTDTQYF.

This sequence joins TRBV7-9 and TRBJ2-2, with 9 bases lining up with TRBD2. Germline V gene sequence: CDR1 SEHNR, CDR2 FQNEAQ (reference sequence). The CDR3 sequence is 17 residues long. The ends lost 5 bases at V and 3 bases at J; junction bases unmatched: 10. The CDR3 DNA reads as TGTGCCAGCAGCAAAAGATTAGCGGGAGAGGACACCGGGGAGCTGTTTTTT. It is translated as CASSKRLAGEDTGELFF.

This clonotype was recorded a few times. The genes are TRBV10-3 and TRBJ2-2; perhaps TRBD2 as D (7 bases). Trimming stripped 2 bases from V and 4 bases from J, with 11 bases between. This CDR3 is 15 amino acids long. Per the germline V gene, CDR1 is ENHRY and CDR2 is SYGVKD. The CDR3 region has the DNA TGTGCCATCAGTGAGACGGGGGGCCCCACCGGGGAGCTGTTTTTT. It encodes CAISETGGPTGELFF.

This clonotype showed up many times. The chain recombines TRBV12-3 or TRBV12-4 with TRBJ2-1; D is perhaps TRBD2 (6 bases). This CDR3 is 12 amino acids long. The germline V and J ends were trimmed by 3 bases and 9 bases, with 9 bases remaining between them. CDR3 region: CASSLMGGEQFF. The CDR3 DNA follows: TGTGCCAGCAGTTTGATGGGAGGTGAGCAGTTCTTC.

Only a few counts were recorded for this clonotype. The chain has TRBV10-2 and TRBJ2-5; D ambiguous. The CDR3 extends over 12 amino acids. Trimming took 3 bases from V and 4 from J, leaving 6 bases between them. The germline CDR1 and CDR2 sequences are WSHSY and SAAADI. The CDR3 DNA is TGCGCCAGCAGTGACTTGGGAGAGACCCAGTACTTC. The encoded protein is CASSDLGETQYF.

CDR3 in DNA: TGTGCCAGCAGCGGCGGGACAGGAAGAAGGGAGACCCAGTACTTC. Protein: CASSGGTGRRETQYF. The chain joins TRBV9 to TRBJ2-5, with 8 nucleotides matching TRBD1. The CDR3 runs to 15 residues. The germline V gene has CDR1 SGDLS and CDR2 YYNGEE. J lost 5 bases, V lost 3 bases, and 9 bases had no gene match. The whole variable domain, remainder taken from reference TRBV9 and TRBJ2-5, is DSGVTQTPKHLITATGQRVTLRCSPRSGDLSVYWYQQSLDQGLQFLIQYYNGEERAKGNILERFSAQQFPDLHSELNLSSLELGDSALYFCASSGGTGRRETQYFGPGTRLLVL.

The V and J genes are TRBV7-2 and TRBJ2-1, with a tentative D call TRBD2 (5 bases). Looked up from germline, CDR1 is SGHTA and CDR2 is FQGNSA. Trimming removed 4 bases at V and 4 bases at J, with 11 bases between. This CDR3 region has 14 residues. CDR3 coding DNA: TGTGCCAGCAGCTCTCGAACTAGATACAATGAGCAGTTCTTC. Protein product: CASSSRTRYNEQFF.

This clonotype occurred many times. This chain uses TRBV6-1 with TRBJ2-2; D remains ambiguous. This CDR3 comprises 14 residues. Germline V gene sequence: CDR1 MNHNS, CDR2 SASEGT. The V gene lost 6 bases and the J gene lost 2 bases, with 10 bases spanning the gap. CDR3 in amino acids: CASRPPINTGELFF. In DNA, the CDR3 is TGTGCCAGCAGGCCTCCTATAAACACCGGGGAGCTGTTTTTT.

The V gene is TRBV5-5, the J gene TRBJ2-3; D tentatively fits TRBD1 or TRBD2 (5 bases each). Trimming removed 1 base from V and 6 bases from J, with 15 bases in between. This CDR3 has 15 residues. In germline, CDR1 is SGHKS, CDR2 YYEKEE (reference sequence). The CDR3 DNA follows: TGTGCCAGCAGCTTGTGGCAGGGAGTCAGGGATACGCAGTATTTT. Protein product: CASSLWQGVRDTQYF.

This clonotype was counted between two and nine times. This chain uses TRBV20-1 with TRBJ1-5, with no clear D. Germline CDR1 DFQATT, CDR2 SNEGSKA (reference sequence). The CDR3 contains 14 residues. The V end was cut by 5 bases, the J end by 0 bases, with 11 bases between. The CDR3 sequence: CSAVDRFSNQPQHF. The CDR3 bases are TGCAGTGCTGTGGACCGATTTAGCAATCAGCCCCAGCATTTT.

J is TRBJ1-5 and V is TRBV7-9, with D hard to call. The V and J ends lost 5 bases and 2 bases respectively, with 10 bases between them. This CDR3 spans 14 amino acids. The V gene's germline CDR1 is SEHNR and CDR2 FQNEAQ (reference sequence). The DNA of the CDR3 is TGTGCCAGCAGCGGTCCCCTCGGCAATCAGCCCCAGCATTTT. This translates into CASSGPLGNQPQHF.

A few counts support this clonotype. The chain joins TRBV3-1 to TRBJ2-1, with D hard to call. CDR1 and CDR2 from the germline V gene are LGHDT and YNNKEL (reference sequence). Deletions cut 6 bases from V and 7 bases from J, with 13 bases between. This CDR3 has 13 amino acids. The CDR3 nucleotides read TGTGCCAGCAGGCCGACTTTAGGTAATGAGCAGTTCTTC. This codes for CASRPTLGNEQFF.

This clonotype appeared a few times. The gene calls are TRBV27 and TRBJ2-3, with 7 positions matching TRBD1. The V gene end was trimmed by 5 bases and the J gene end by 1 base; junction bases not matched to a gene: 3. Germline V CDR1 and CDR2: MNHEY, SMNVEV (reference sequence). This CDR3 has 14 amino acids. The CDR3 nucleotides read TGTGCCAGCAGTGGGACAGTTCGCACAGATACGCAGTATTTT. Translated: CASSGTVRTDTQYF.

This clonotype was counted a few times. This chain links TRBV20-1 with TRBJ2-7; TRBD1 aligns across 8 bases. V lost 6 bases, J lost 2 bases, and 12 bases stayed unmatched. Germline loops: CDR1 DFQATT, CDR2 SNEGSKA (reference sequence). The length of the CDR3 is 15 residues. The CDR3 nucleotides read TGCAGTGCAAACCCCGGACAGGGCACAACCTACGAGCAGTACTTC. Protein: CSANPGQGTTYEQYF.

This clonotype was seen more than once but under ten times. This chain joins TRBV4-3 and TRBJ2-1; D perhaps matches TRBD1 (6 bases). The CDR3 covers 13 residues. Trimming shortened V by 4 bases and J by 10 bases, and 14 bases separated the two germline ends. Germline V CDR1 and CDR2: LGHNA, YSLEER. This CDR3 reads CASSLTGLYEQFF. The CDR3, as DNA: TGCGCCAGCAGCCTCACAGGGTTATACGAGCAGTTCTTC.

This clonotype was picked up a small number of times. The V call is TRBV12-3 or TRBV12-4, the J call TRBJ2-3, with D tentatively TRBD1 or TRBD2 (6 bases each). Trimming pared 6 bases from V and 4 bases from J, leaving 14 bases between. CDR3 length: 14 amino acids. The CDR3 here is CASSLGGRADTQYF. CDR3 nucleotide sequence: TGTGCCAGCAGCCTGGGGGGCCGGGCAGATACGCAGTATTTT.

This clonotype occurred a few times. V gene TRBV27 combines with J gene TRBJ2-3, with 12 bases fitting TRBD2. V lost 5 bases to trimming and J lost 5 bases; unmatched junction nucleotides: 14. The CDR3 is 18 amino acids. CDR1 is MNHEY and CDR2 is SMNVEV in the germline V gene (reference sequence). CDR3 in DNA: TGTGCCAGCAGTCCCATAAACCTAGCGGGAGGGCCTAAAGATACGCAGTATTTT. Protein product: CASSPINLAGGPKDTQYF.

This rearrangement joins TRBV12-3 or TRBV12-4 to TRBJ2-1; D unclear. Trimming shortened V by 4 bases and J by 10 bases, and 8 bases separated the two germline ends. The CDR3 is 11 amino acids. The CDR3 here is CASSSRFEQFF. The CDR3 coding sequence is TGTGCCAGCAGTTCCCGTTTCGAGCAGTTCTTC.

At least ten counts were recorded for this clonotype. This chain joins TRBV28 and TRBJ2-7; D call uncertain. This CDR3 is 17 amino acids long. Between the trimmed V and J ends, which lost 4 bases and 5 bases, there was a span of 24 bases. The germline gives CDR1 MDHEN, CDR2 SYDVKM. The DNA for the CDR3 is TGTGCCAGCAGTTCCCTTGTCCTGAAGGGAATGATGGACGAGCAGTACTTC. Its protein is CASSSLVLKGMMDEQYF.

In this sample, this clonotype turned up many times. This sequence joins TRBV24-1 and TRBJ2-3; D might be TRBD2 (5 bases). The CDR3 has 15 residues. Germline CDR1 is KGHDR and CDR2 is SFDVKD. Trimming took off 4 bases at V and 0 bases at J, with 10 bases between the two ends. The CDR3 coding sequence is TGTGCCACCAGTGACAGGAGGTATAGCACAGATACGCAGTATTTT. It codes for CATSDRRYSTDTQYF.

This clonotype showed up just a few times. This chain links TRBV29-1 with TRBJ2-1, with 7 nucleotides matching TRBD2. Germline values: CDR1 SQVTM, CDR2 ANQGSEA. The CDR3 spans 16 residues. V shed 2 bases, J shed 8 bases, and the junction held 15 bases outside the gene matches. CDR3 DNA sequence: TGCAGCGTTGAATTGGGGACTGGAATGGGGAGGGATGAGCAGTTCTTC. It yields the protein CSVELGTGMGRDEQFF.

This clonotype was seen many times. The rearrangement joins TRBV20-1 to TRBJ2-5; 10 positions match TRBD2. Trimming took 7 bases from V and 4 from J; bases not matched to a gene: 9. The CDR3 has 14 amino acids. Per germline, CDR1 DFQATT and CDR2 SNEGSKA (reference sequence). CDR3 residues: CSGEREGVRETQYF. The CDR3 region has the DNA TGCAGTGGTGAGCGGGAGGGCGTTAGAGAGACCCAGTACTTC.

The chain links TRBV7-6 to TRBJ2-7, with TRBD2 matching 10 bases. CDR3 size: 16 residues. Germline CDR1 is SGHVS and CDR2 is FNYEAQ. V was pared by 5 bases and J by 0 bases, with 7 bases of the junction left unmatched. The CDR3: CASSNGLADLSYEQYF. CDR3 sequence (DNA): TGTGCCAGCAGCAACGGACTAGCGGACCTCTCCTACGAGCAGTACTTC.

This clonotype was observed many times. The J gene is TRBJ2-1, the V gene TRBV6-2 or TRBV6-3; D unclear. Germline V gives CDR1 MNHEY, CDR2 SVGEGT. V was trimmed by 5 bases and J by 6 bases, leaving 8 bases between them. The CDR3 has 12 residues. The CDR3 reads CASSSWGNEQFF. The CDR3 DNA reads TGTGCCAGCAGTAGCTGGGGCAATGAGCAGTTCTTC.

This clonotype was counted only a few times. This chain joins TRBV10-2 and TRBJ1-6; D gene uncertain. Trimming pared 1 base from V and 10 bases from J, leaving 8 bases between. This CDR3 spans 13 amino acids. Looked up from germline, CDR1 is WSHSY and CDR2 is SAAADI. The CDR3: CASSEFPKSPLHF. The CDR3 nucleotides read TGCGCCAGCAGTGAGTTCCCGAAGTCACCCCTCCACTTT.

This clonotype was seen a few times. The J gene is TRBJ1-2, the V gene TRBV15; TRBD1 is a possible D gene (5 bases). From germline, CDR1 is LNHNV and CDR2 YYDKDF (reference sequence). The CDR3 loop spans 13 amino acids. V lost 3 bases to trimming and J lost 2 bases, with 7 bases between them. CDR3 sequence reads: CATSSPGNYGYTF. The CDR3 coding sequence is TGTGCCACCAGCAGCCCAGGGAACTATGGCTACACCTTC.

This clonotype was recorded at least ten times. The V gene is TRBV2, the J gene TRBJ2-3; 9 bases match TRBD2. The CDR3 loop spans 15 amino acids. The ends lost 5 bases at V and 3 bases at J; junction bases unmatched: 6. The germline CDR1 and CDR2 sequences are SNHLY and FYNNEI. In nucleotides, the CDR3 is TGTGCCAGCAGTCCTCGAGCGGGAGGTACAGATACGCAGTATTTT. Encoded protein: CASSPRAGGTDTQYF.

This clonotype was seen many times. This CDR3 reads CASSPTQGSSNTIYF. CDR3 nucleotide sequence: TGTGCCAGCAGCCCTACACAGGGTTCGTCCAACACCATATATTTT. The chain couples TRBV7-2 to TRBJ1-3, with D possibly matching TRBD1 (6 bases). The CDR3 runs to 15 residues. V shed 5 bases and J shed 7 bases, with 18 bases lying between them. Germline loops: CDR1 SGHTA, CDR2 FQGNSA.